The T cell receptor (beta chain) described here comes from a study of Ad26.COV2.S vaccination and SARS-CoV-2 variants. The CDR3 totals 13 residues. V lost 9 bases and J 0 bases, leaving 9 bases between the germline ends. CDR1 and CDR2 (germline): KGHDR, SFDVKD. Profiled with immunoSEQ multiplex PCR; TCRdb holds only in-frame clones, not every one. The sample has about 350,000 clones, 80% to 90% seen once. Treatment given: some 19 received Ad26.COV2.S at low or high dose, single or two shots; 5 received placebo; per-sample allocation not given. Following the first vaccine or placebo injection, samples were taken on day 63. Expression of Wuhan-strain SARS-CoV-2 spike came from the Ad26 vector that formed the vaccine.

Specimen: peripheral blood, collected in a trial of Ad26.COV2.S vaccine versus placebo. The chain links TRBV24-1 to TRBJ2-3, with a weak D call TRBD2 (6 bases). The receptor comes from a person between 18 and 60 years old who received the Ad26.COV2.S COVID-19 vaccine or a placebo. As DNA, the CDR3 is TGTGCCACCTCAAGCGGGAGCACAGATACGCAGTATTTT. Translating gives CATSSGSTDTQYF.